Below, 21 T cell receptor beta chains from the same sample are listed, as sequenced in a study of OX40 agonist ivuxolimab in advanced cancers. Assay used: immunoSEQ multiplex PCR; TCRdb lists only in-frame clones, some missing. The sample records about 28,000 clones, approximately 84% being singletons. The specimen comprised CD4+ or CD8+ T cells sorted from blood, sampled in a trial of the OX40 agonist ivuxolimab. These receptors were obtained from an adult with an advanced solid tumor such as melanoma, head and neck, liver or kidney cancer.

This clone was counted once. The V call is TRBV6-5, the J call TRBJ2-1; 8 bases agree with TRBD2. Trimming took 2 bases from V and 6 from J; bases not matched to a gene: 9. The CDR3 is made up of 16 amino acids. Germline lookup yields CDR1 MNHEY and CDR2 SVGAGI. The CDR3 here is CASSYGWTSPGNEQFF. Here the CDR3 DNA reads TGTGCCAGCAGTTACGGGTGGACTAGCCCCGGCAATGAGCAGTTCTTC.

This clone was seen more than once but under ten times. The genes are TRBV7-8 and TRBJ2-1, with TRBD1 identical over 8 bases. V dropped 5 bases and J dropped 4; count of bases not matched to a gene: 4. The CDR3 consists of 14 residues. CDR1 is SGHVS, CDR2 FQNEAQ, per germline. The CDR3: CASSVDRGYNEQFF. The CDR3 bases are TGTGCCAGCAGCGTCGACAGGGGATACAATGAGCAGTTCTTC.

This sequence joins TRBV15 and TRBJ2-1; 16 nucleotides align to TRBD2. Per germline, CDR1 LNHNV and CDR2 YYDKDF (reference sequence). The J segment lost 4 bases and the V segment lost 3 bases, leaving 0 bases of the junction unmatched. The CDR3 runs to 16 residues. The CDR3 region is CATSRGLAGGYNEQFF. Here the CDR3 DNA reads TGTGCCACCAGCAGGGGACTAGCGGGAGGGTACAATGAGCAGTTCTTC.

The chain couples TRBV4-1 to TRBJ2-7, with 9 bases that match TRBD2. Germline CDR1 is MGHRA and CDR2 is YSYEKL. The CDR3 runs 18 residues. The trim removed 0 bases at V and 2 bases at J, leaving 11 bases unmatched. The CDR3 reads CASSQDTFPSGDTYEQYF. The CDR3 DNA reads as TGCGCCAGCAGCCAAGACACGTTCCCTAGCGGGGATACCTACGAGCAGTACTTC.

The CDR3 DNA reads as TGCAGCACTGTAAACAGGGGAACAGATACGCAGTATTTT. The encoded protein is CSTVNRGTDTQYF. J is TRBJ2-3 and V is TRBV29-1; 7 bases match TRBD1. The CDR3 spans 13 residues. Per the germline V gene, CDR1 is SQVTM and CDR2 is ANQGSEA. The junction had 8 bases not matched to a gene; V was cut back by 8 bases and J by 3 bases.

V usage is TRBV5-6 and J usage is TRBJ2-2; no clear D. Per germline, CDR1 SGHDT and CDR2 YYEEEE. The CDR3 is 15 residues long. Trimming removed 2 bases at V and 0 bases at J, with 8 bases between. The CDR3 bases are TGTGCCAGCAGCTTAGGTCTTTCGAACACCGGGGAGCTGTTTTTT. It specifies CASSLGLSNTGELFF. Full variable domain (outside the CDR3, taken from reference TRBV5-6 and TRBJ2-2): DAGVTQSPTHLIKTRGQQVTLRCSPKSGHDTVSWYQQALGQGPQFIFQYYEEEERQRGNFPDRFSGHQFPNYSSELNVNALLLGDSALYLCASSLGLSNTGELFFGEGSRLTVL.

This rearrangement joins TRBV7-9 to TRBJ2-5; TRBD1 matches 9 bases. The germline V gene has CDR1 SEHNR and CDR2 FQNEAQ (reference sequence). The CDR3 runs to 15 residues. V trimming: 3 bases; J trimming: 5 bases; junction bases outside the gene matches: 7. CDR3 sequence reads: CASSFPGQGKETQYF. In DNA, the CDR3 is TGTGCCAGCAGCTTTCCGGGACAGGGAAAGGAGACCCAGTACTTC. Variable domain in full (rest from reference TRBV7-9 and TRBJ2-5): DTGVSQNPRHKITKRGQNVTFRCDPISEHNRLYWYRQTLGQGPEFLTYFQNEAQLEKSRLLSDRFSAERPKGSFSTLEIQRTEQGDSAMYLCASSFPGQGKETQYFGPGTRLLVL.

The V gene is TRBV7-2, the J gene TRBJ2-7; weak D call: TRBD1 (6 bases). Germline V lookup: CDR1 SGHTA, CDR2 FQGNSA. There are 16 residues in the CDR3. Trimming pared 0 bases from V and 2 bases from J, leaving 14 bases between. CDR3 region: CASSLASRGITYEQYF. The CDR3 DNA sequence: TGTGCCAGCAGCTTAGCCAGCAGGGGTATAACCTACGAGCAGTACTTC. Full variable domain (remainder filled in from reference TRBV7-2 and TRBJ2-7): GAGVSQSPSNKVTEKGKDVELRCDPISGHTALYWYRQSLGQGLEFLIYFQGNSAPDKSGLPSDRFSAERTGGSVSTLTIQRTQQEDSAVYLCASSLASRGITYEQYFGPGTRLTVT.

The chain employs TRBV28 and TRBJ2-3, with 8 positions matching TRBD2. CDR1 is MDHEN, CDR2 SYDVKM, per germline. The CDR3 sequence is 14 residues long. J lost 3 bases, V lost 3 bases, and 2 bases had no gene match. CDR3 nucleotides: TGTGCCAGCAGTTTTAGCGGGGAGACAGATACGCAGTATTTT. This codes for CASSFSGETDTQYF. The variable domain in full, completed from reference TRBV28 and TRBJ2-3, reads DVKVTQSSRYLVKRTGEKVFLECVQDMDHENMFWYRQDPGLGLRLIYFSYDVKMKEKGDIPEGYSVSREKKERFSLILESASTNQTSMYLCASSFSGETDTQYFGPGTRLTVL.

The chain links TRBV11-2 to TRBJ2-1, with a possible D match to TRBD2 (5 bases). Germline V CDR1 and CDR2: SGHAT, FQNNGV. The CDR3 extends over 13 amino acids. The V end was cut by 4 bases, the J end by 3 bases, with 7 bases between. Written as DNA, the CDR3 is TGTGCCAGCAGCTCAACTAGCTACAATGAGCAGTTCTTC. Protein: CASSSTSYNEQFF.

The chain has TRBV11-2 and TRBJ2-7; D is ambiguous. Between the trimmed V and J ends, which lost 5 bases and 2 bases, there was a span of 10 bases. The CDR3 covers 13 residues. Germline assignment: CDR1 SGHAT and CDR2 FQNNGV. This CDR3 is CASSHGMAYEQYF. In nucleotides, the CDR3 is TGTGCCAGCAGCCATGGAATGGCCTACGAGCAGTACTTC.

This rearrangement joins TRBV4-1 to TRBJ2-3, with D tentatively TRBD2 (6 bases). Germline assignment: CDR1 MGHRA and CDR2 YSYEKL. The CDR3 loop spans 15 amino acids. Trimming shortened V by 0 bases and J by 4 bases, and 11 bases separated the two germline ends. The CDR3: CASSQDWTIADTQYF. CDR3 sequence (DNA): TGCGCCAGCAGCCAAGACTGGACTATAGCAGATACGCAGTATTTT.

The chain employs TRBV5-4 and TRBJ2-7, with D tentatively TRBD2 (5 bases). V was clipped by 4 bases and J by 7 bases, with 12 bases between them. This CDR3 contains 12 residues. In germline, CDR1 is SGHNT, CDR2 YYREEE (reference sequence). The CDR3 loop reads CASSPEGGEQYF. The CDR3 bases are TGTGCCAGCAGCCCTGAGGGTGGGGAGCAGTACTTC.

The chain recombines TRBV27 with TRBJ2-7; 9 nucleotides line up with TRBD1. This CDR3 is built from 14 residues. Germline values: CDR1 MNHEY, CDR2 SMNVEV (reference sequence). The trim removed 5 bases at V and 5 bases at J, leaving 7 bases unmatched. The CDR3 DNA reads TGTGCCAGCAGTCCCCGGACAGGGGTCCACGAGCAGTACTTC. Residues: CASSPRTGVHEQYF.

The chain employs TRBV15 and TRBJ1-5, with D tentatively TRBD1 (5 bases). CDR3 length equals 15 residues. Germline CDR1 is LNHNV and CDR2 is YYDKDF (reference sequence). V was shortened by 0 bases and J by 7 bases, with 13 bases between the two germline ends. The CDR3 coding sequence is TGTGCCACCAGCAGAGATAGAGGGGTTTCGCAGCCCCAGCATTTT. This gives the protein CATSRDRGVSQPQHF.

The gene calls are TRBV6-5 and TRBJ1-1; 8 nucleotides match TRBD1. J gave up 5 bases and V 2 bases, and 10 bases lay outside the gene matches. Germline V lookup: CDR1 MNHEY, CDR2 SVGAGI. The CDR3 sequence is 16 residues long. In DNA form, the CDR3 reads TGTGCCAGCAGTTACGAACAGGGGGACCCGAGAACTGAAGCTTTCTTT. It translates to CASSYEQGDPRTEAFF.

The chain links TRBV2 to TRBJ2-7, with D hard to call. Trimming took off 8 bases at V and 1 base at J, with 12 bases between the two ends. The CDR3 is 13 amino acids. Germline V lookup: CDR1 SNHLY, CDR2 FYNNEI. The CDR3 coding sequence is TGTGCCAGCGAAGTAATTCGTTCCTACGAGCAGTACTTC. It is translated as CASEVIRSYEQYF.

V usage is TRBV6-5 and J usage is TRBJ2-7; D gene uncertain. Germline CDR1 is MNHEY and CDR2 is SVGAGI. CDR3 length: 12 residues. Between the trimmed V and J ends, which lost 6 bases and 0 bases, there was a span of 6 bases. For the CDR3, the DNA is TGTGCCAGCAGGGGCATCTCCTACGAGCAGTACTTC. Protein: CASRGISYEQYF.

The chain couples TRBV5-5 to TRBJ1-4, with D maybe TRBD1 (6 bases). V was clipped by 0 bases and J by 2 bases, with 11 bases between them. The CDR3 is 16 residues long. From germline, CDR1 is SGHKS and CDR2 YYEKEE (reference sequence). The CDR3 reads CASSLEGGGTNEKLFF. In DNA form, the CDR3 reads TGTGCCAGCAGCTTGGAGGGGGGTGGCACTAATGAAAAACTGTTTTTT. The full variable domain, with the rest looked up from reference TRBV5-5 and TRBJ1-4, is DAGVTQSPTHLIKTRGQQVTLRCSPISGHKSVSWYQQVLGQGPQFIFQYYEKEERGRGNFPDRFSARQFPNYSSELNVNALLLGDSALYLCASSLEGGGTNEKLFFGSGTQLSVL.

The chain joins TRBV7-2 to TRBJ2-3; TRBD2 might be the D (6 bases). The CDR3 has 14 amino acids. Looked up from germline, CDR1 is SGHTA and CDR2 is FQGNSA. The V gene lost 2 bases and the J gene lost 6 bases, with 12 bases spanning the gap. The CDR3 is CASSLPSEGDTQYF. The CDR3 coding sequence is TGTGCCAGCAGCTTACCTAGCGAGGGCGATACGCAGTATTTT.

The gene calls are TRBV6-5 and TRBJ2-7; 9 bases match TRBD1. The germline gives CDR1 MNHEY, CDR2 SVGAGI. J was trimmed by 2 bases and V by 4 bases; bases with no gene match: 3. This CDR3 comprises 14 residues. The CDR3 region is CASSLGTGTYEQYF. DNA for the CDR3: TGTGCCAGCAGTTTAGGGACAGGGACCTACGAGCAGTACTTC.